Following are 29 T cell receptor beta chains from one sample sequenced in a study of blood T cell repertoires in COVID-19. The protocol was immunoSEQ multiplex PCR, while the TCRdb copy is restricted to in-frame clones and leaves out a portion. The sample includes fewer than 60,000 clones, around 90% seen only once; the top ten take 3.9%. The specimen sequenced was peripheral blood. The receptors stem from a human donor in a cohort sampled during active COVID-19.

This chain uses TRBV10-3 with TRBJ1-1; 8 positions agree with TRBD1. In germline, CDR1 is ENHRY, CDR2 SYGVKD. The CDR3 consists of 14 residues. Trimming cost V 3 bases and J 3 bases; bases outside gene matches: 3. The CDR3 loop reads CAISDLDRDTEAFF. DNA of the CDR3: TGTGCCATCAGTGACCTGGACAGGGACACTGAAGCTTTCTTT.

This clone occurred a few times. The chain joins TRBV3-1 (or the pseudogene TRBV3-2) to TRBJ2-7; D remains unclear. From germline, CDR1 is LGHDT and CDR2 YNNKEL (reference sequence). The V and J ends lost 4 bases and 2 bases respectively, with 15 bases between them. The CDR3 totals 15 residues. The CDR3 bases are TGTGCCAGCAGCCGCAATTCTAACCCGACCTACGAGCAGTACTTC. As protein: CASSRNSNPTYEQYF.

The V call is TRBV29-1, the J call TRBJ1-1, with 7 bases that match TRBD1. The J segment lost 2 bases and the V segment lost 8 bases, leaving 17 bases of the junction unmatched. The V gene's germline CDR1 is SQVTM and CDR2 ANQGSEA. CDR3 length: 16 residues. The CDR3 DNA reads as TGCAGCATCCCCGCCGTCGACAGGGACCTCAACACTGAAGCTTTCTTT. It is translated as CSIPAVDRDLNTEAFF. The variable domain in full, with the rest retrieved from reference TRBV29-1 and TRBJ1-1, is SAVISQKPSRDICQRGTSLTIQCQVDSQVTMMFWYRQQPGQSLTLIATANQGSEATYESGFVIDKFPISRPNLTFSTLTVSNMSPEDSSIYLCSIPAVDRDLNTEAFFGQGTRLTVV.

The chain combines TRBV9 with TRBJ2-7; unclear D gene. Trimming took off 8 bases at V and 0 bases at J, with 6 bases between the two ends. Per the germline V gene, CDR1 is SGDLS and CDR2 is YYNGEE. The CDR3 runs to 11 residues. For the CDR3, the DNA is TGTGCCAGTACCAGCTCCTACGAGCAGTACGTC. Its translation: CASTSSYEQYV.

The chain uses TRBV2 and TRBJ2-7, with TRBD2 as a possible D gene (6 bases). V lost 6 bases, J lost 1 base, and 13 bases lay in between. From germline, CDR1 is SNHLY and CDR2 FYNNEI. The CDR3 loop spans 14 amino acids. CDR3 sequence: CASRTGTQSYEQYF. CDR3 coding DNA: TGTGCCAGCAGGACCGGGACTCAGTCCTACGAGCAGTACTTC.

This clone was seen a handful of times. The chain employs TRBV7-6 and TRBJ2-2, with TRBD1 matching 8 bases. The CDR3 loop spans 16 amino acids. Germline V lookup: CDR1 SGHVS, CDR2 FNYEAQ. The J segment lost 2 bases and the V segment lost 1 base, leaving 3 bases of the junction unmatched. The CDR3: CASSLEGTGNTGELFF. In DNA, the CDR3 is TGTGCCAGCAGCTTAGAAGGGACAGGAAACACCGGGGAGCTGTTTTTT. Full variable domain (rest looked up from reference TRBV7-6 and TRBJ2-2): GAGVSQSPRYKVTKRGQDVALRCDPISGHVSLYWYRQALGQGPEFLTYFNYEAQQDKSGLPNDRFSAERPEGSISTLTIQRTEQRDSAMYRCASSLEGTGNTGELFFGEGSRLTVL.

This clone was observed a few times. The genes are TRBV7-3 and TRBJ1-2; D remains ambiguous. V was clipped by 3 bases and J by 0 bases, with 5 bases between them. The CDR3 consists of 13 residues. Germline assignment: CDR1 SGHTA and CDR2 FQGTGA. CDR3 residues: CASSFGANYGYTF. Written as DNA, the CDR3 is TGTGCCAGCAGCTTCGGGGCTAACTATGGCTACACCTTC. The entire variable domain, with the rest obtained from reference TRBV7-3 and TRBJ1-2, is as follows: GAGVSQTPSNKVTEKGKYVELRCDPISGHTALYWYRQSLGQGPEFLIYFQGTGAADDSGLPNDRFFAVRPEGSVSTLKIQRTERGDSAVYLCASSFGANYGYTFGSGTRLTVV.

This clone was detected only once. This chain uses TRBV7-8 with TRBJ1-1, with D maybe TRBD1 (6 bases). V was trimmed by 5 bases and J by 7 bases, leaving 11 bases between them. Germline V gene data show CDR1 as SGHVS and CDR2 as FQNEAQ. The CDR3 length is 12 residues. CDR3 amino acids: CASSRSRGEAFF. Here the CDR3 DNA reads TGTGCCAGCAGCCGATCCAGGGGTGAAGCTTTCTTT.

In its sample, this clone ranks as medium-sized. The rearrangement links TRBV28 to TRBJ2-7; 13 nucleotides align to TRBD2. In germline, CDR1 is MDHEN, CDR2 SYDVKM. CDR3 length: 15 amino acids. The J segment lost 7 bases and the V segment lost 6 bases, leaving 9 bases of the junction unmatched. The CDR3 nucleotides are TGTGCCAGCAGCGTATTGGGACTAGCGGGAAAGGAGCAGTACTTC. It encodes CASSVLGLAGKEQYF.

The chain has TRBV19 and TRBJ2-1, with D uncertain. The CDR3 has 12 amino acids. V was clipped by 6 bases and J by 4 bases, with 7 bases between them. Germline loops: CDR1 LNHDA, CDR2 SQIVND (reference sequence). The CDR3 here is CASSPNYNEQFF. The CDR3 DNA sequence: TGTGCCAGTAGCCCTAATTACAATGAGCAGTTCTTC.

V usage is TRBV7-9 and J usage is TRBJ2-2; maybe TRBD2 (6 bases). V dropped 5 bases and J dropped 6 bases, with 10 bases sitting between them. The CDR3 is 13 amino acids. The germline gives CDR1 SEHNR, CDR2 FQNEAQ (reference sequence). Written as DNA, the CDR3 is TGTGCCAGCAGCCAAGTAGCGGCCGGGGAGCTGTTTTTT. It is translated as CASSQVAAGELFF.

This chain joins TRBV5-1 and TRBJ2-1; 11 nucleotides match TRBD2. The V and J ends lost 2 bases and 9 bases, in that order; junction bases with no gene match: 4. The CDR3 runs 14 residues. Germline loops: CDR1 SGHRS, CDR2 YFSETQ. CDR3 region: CASSFSGREGEQFF. As DNA, the CDR3 is TGCGCCAGCAGCTTTAGCGGGAGGGAAGGTGAGCAGTTCTTC.

J is TRBJ1-3 and V is TRBV30; 9 bases are a match to TRBD1. There are 14 residues in the CDR3. The germline gives CDR1 GTSNPN, CDR2 SVGIG (reference sequence). The trim removed 5 bases at V and 4 bases at J, leaving 6 bases unmatched. The CDR3 is CAWSTGQGGNTIYF. DNA for the CDR3: TGTGCCTGGTCTACCGGACAGGGGGGAAACACCATATATTTT.

This clone came up once. The rearrangement links TRBV7-3 to TRBJ1-2, with D unclear. Between the trimmed V and J ends, which lost 3 bases and 5 bases, there was a span of 10 bases. Germline V gene lookup returns CDR1 SGHTA and CDR2 FQGTGA. The CDR3 extends over 13 amino acids. CDR3 amino acids: CASSFDGVYGYTF. The DNA of the CDR3 is TGTGCCAGCAGCTTCGACGGGGTATATGGCTACACCTTC.

The chain combines TRBV19 with TRBJ1-3; no clear D. Germline V gene lookup returns CDR1 LNHDA and CDR2 SQIVND (reference sequence). The CDR3 is made up of 18 amino acids. The V gene lost 0 bases and the J gene lost 3 bases, with 18 bases spanning the gap. CDR3 sequence: CASSIDLPVSSFGNTIYF. DNA for the CDR3: TGTGCCAGTAGTATAGATCTTCCAGTCTCTTCGTTTGGAAACACCATATATTTT.

The chain has TRBV28 and TRBJ1-2; 10 nucleotides align to TRBD1. In germline, CDR1 is MDHEN, CDR2 SYDVKM. This CDR3 has 14 residues. The J segment lost 5 bases and the V segment lost 5 bases, leaving 5 bases of the junction unmatched. CDR3 coding DNA: TGTGCCAGCAGTAGGAGGACAGGGGGATATGGCTACACCTTC. It codes for CASSRRTGGYGYTF.

The gene calls are TRBV18 and TRBJ2-7, with D tentatively TRBD1 (6 bases). This CDR3 is 16 amino acids long. V dropped 3 bases and J dropped 0 bases, with 15 bases sitting between them. Per germline, CDR1 KGHSH and CDR2 LQKENI. CDR3: CASSPQSRQDSYEQYF. CDR3 nucleotides: TGTGCCAGCTCACCCCAAAGTAGACAGGACTCCTACGAGCAGTACTTC.

The genes are TRBV19 and TRBJ2-6; the D gene is possibly TRBD2 (5 bases). The CDR3 length is 13 residues. V was clipped by 3 bases and J by 10 bases, with 10 bases between them. Germline CDR1 reads LNHDA; CDR2 reads SQIVND (reference sequence). In DNA, the CDR3 is TGTGCCAGTAGTATGGACTTTTCGAACGTCCTGACTTTC. Translation gives CASSMDFSNVLTF. The entire variable domain, with the rest obtained from reference TRBV19 and TRBJ2-6, is as follows: DGGITQSPKYLFRKEGQNVTLSCEQNLNHDAMYWYRQDPGQGLRLIYYSQIVNDFQKGDIAEGYSVSREKKESFPLTVTSAQKNPTAFYLCASSMDFSNVLTFGAGSRLTVL.

V is TRBV5-1 and J is TRBJ2-1; 9 nucleotides align to TRBD1. Germline loops: CDR1 SGHRS, CDR2 YFSETQ. The CDR3 covers 14 residues. V trimming: 1 base; J trimming: 7 bases; junction bases outside the gene matches: 3. The CDR3, as DNA: TGCGCCAGCAGCTTGACAGGGGGCGGGAATGAGCAGTTCTTC. Translation: CASSLTGGGNEQFF.

V usage is TRBV4-1 and J usage is TRBJ2-7; tentatively, D is TRBD1 (6 bases). V was cut by 1 base and J by 3 bases, with 13 bases left in between. The germline gives CDR1 MGHRA, CDR2 YSYEKL. The length of the CDR3 is 15 residues. CDR3 DNA: TGCGCCAGCAGCCAAGGTCCTGGGACAAACTACGAGCAGTACTTC. It translates to CASSQGPGTNYEQYF.

The chain combines TRBV19 with TRBJ2-7, with 9 bases matching TRBD2. V trimming: 6 bases; J trimming: 4 bases; junction bases outside the gene matches: 4. This CDR3 is 13 amino acids long. Per the germline V gene, CDR1 is LNHDA and CDR2 is SQIVND (reference sequence). DNA of the CDR3: TGTGCCAGTAGGGGACTAGCAGGTTACGAGCAGTACGTC. Its protein is CASRGLAGYEQYV.

J is TRBJ2-1 and V is TRBV11-3; D unresolved. Germline V gives CDR1 SGHNT, CDR2 YENEEA. This CDR3 spans 11 amino acids. Deletions cut 4 bases from V and 6 bases from J, with 4 bases between. The CDR3 is CASSSRNEQFF. CDR3 nucleotides: TGTGCCAGCAGCTCCCGCAATGAGCAGTTCTTC.

J is TRBJ1-1 and V is TRBV7-8; D is possibly TRBD1 (6 bases). V dropped 4 bases and J dropped 1 base, with 10 bases sitting between them. This CDR3 has 14 residues. Looked up from germline, CDR1 is SGHVS and CDR2 is FQNEAQ. Here the CDR3 DNA reads TGTGCCAGCAGCTCTGGACAGCCGAACACTGAAGCTTTCTTT. Translating gives CASSSGQPNTEAFF. The whole variable domain, remainder taken from reference TRBV7-8 and TRBJ1-1, is GAGVSQSPRYKVAKRGQDVALRCDPISGHVSLFWYQQALGQGPEFLTYFQNEAQLDKSGLPSDRFFAERPEGSVSTLKIQRTQQEDSAVYLCASSSGQPNTEAFFGQGTRLTVV.

V gene TRBV19 combines with J gene TRBJ1-1, with D possibly matching TRBD1 (6 bases). Germline CDR1 reads LNHDA; CDR2 reads SQIVND (reference sequence). The CDR3 has 14 residues. Trimming stripped 3 bases from V and 8 bases from J, with 16 bases between. The CDR3 here is CASSIFPYREEAFF. Written as DNA, the CDR3 is TGTGCCAGTAGTATTTTTCCCTACAGGGAAGAAGCTTTCTTT.

CDR3 in DNA: TGTGCCAGCAGCGACAGGGAACGGTCCTATAATTCACCCCTCCACTTT. Translating gives CASSDRERSYNSPLHF. The chain recombines TRBV27 with TRBJ1-6, with 7 bases aligning to TRBD1. CDR1 is MNHEY, CDR2 SMNVEV, per germline (reference sequence). The CDR3 contains 16 residues. Trimming took 6 bases from V and 1 from J; bases not matched to a gene: 6.

V usage is TRBV5-1 and J usage is TRBJ2-2, with 7 bases lining up with TRBD1. V was pared by 0 bases and J by 5 bases, with 4 bases of the junction left unmatched. The CDR3 is made up of 15 amino acids. The germline gives CDR1 SGHRS, CDR2 YFSETQ. The CDR3: CASSLGQGGTGELFF. In DNA, the CDR3 is TGCGCCAGCAGCTTGGGACAGGGCGGGACCGGGGAGCTGTTTTTT. Variable domain in full (rest from reference TRBV5-1 and TRBJ2-2): KAGVTQTPRYLIKTRGQQVTLSCSPISGHRSVSWYQQTPGQGLQFLFEYFSETQRNKGNFPGRFSGRQFSNSRSEMNVSTLELGDSALYLCASSLGQGGTGELFFGEGSRLTVL.

This clone came up a few times. This rearrangement joins TRBV5-1 to TRBJ1-6, with TRBD1 matching over 9 bases. The germline V gene has CDR1 SGHRS and CDR2 YFSETQ. The length of the CDR3 is 15 residues. Trimming at V came to 4 bases and at J to 7 bases, leaving 6 bases not matched to a gene. CDR3 region: CASSQGQGLNSPLHF. CDR3 bases: TGCGCCAGCAGCCAGGGACAGGGACTAAATTCACCCCTCCACTTT.

Sample share makes this clone medium-sized (0.01 to 0.1%). This chain uses TRBV6-6 with TRBJ2-7; D possibly corresponds to TRBD1 (6 bases). The germline V gene has CDR1 MNHNY and CDR2 SVGAGI (reference sequence). This CDR3 is 14 amino acids long. V was pared by 0 bases and J by 0 bases, with 6 bases between. The CDR3 sequence is CASSYSDSSYEQYV. CDR3 coding DNA: TGTGCCAGCAGTTACTCGGACAGCTCCTACGAGCAGTACGTC.

The rearrangement uses TRBV15 and TRBJ1-5, with TRBD1 matching over 9 bases. The CDR3 has 18 residues. Per the germline V gene, CDR1 is LNHNV and CDR2 is YYDKDF (reference sequence). V shed 0 bases, J shed 3 bases, and the junction held 9 bases outside the gene matches. For the CDR3, the DNA is TGTGCCACCAGCAGAGATCTTCCGGGACAGGGATACAATCAGCCCCAGCATTTT. Translated, it gives CATSRDLPGQGYNQPQHF.